Ten or more counts support the clone carrying this T cell receptor beta chain. Its antigen is not known. The data stem from a study of identical twins. Study findings and constraints: Part of the zero-insertion signal could reflect confounding by invariant MAIT and iNKT cells. A cross-sectional statistical analysis, not follow-up of the same donors, supported the conclusions. Within cord blood, abundant beta clonotypes carried fewer insertions, but memory repertoires showed no such trend.

Each CDR3 protein gets one entry after TCRdb re-called the 5' RACE reads with MiXCR. The table records about 150,000 distinct CDR3 sequences, under 4.5% of them present only once. The V and J ends lost 5 bases and 3 bases respectively, with 11 bases between them. CDR3 length: 13 residues. Germline loops: CDR1 SGHTA, CDR2 FQGTGA. The V and J genes are TRBV7-3 and TRBJ2-7; possible D gene TRBD1, 6 bases. This TCR derives from a man between 18 and 29 years old in good health. The material sequenced was memory T cells sorted from blood. The CDR3, as DNA: TGTGCCAGCAGCAGACAACAGGGCTACGAGCAGTACTTC. This translates into CASSRQQGYEQYF.